The entry below gives a single T cell receptor beta chain sequence along with its context. Its target is unknown. Sequencing ends 3 residues short of the CDR3 end; the germline J gene provides the rest. The same CDR3 is also encoded by other DNA sequences in this sample. Recipients received nonmyeloablative bone marrow transplants from related graft donors, with transient mixed chimerism. CD4+CD25+CD127- Tregs, CD4+CD25- non-Tregs, CD4 and CD8 cells were sorted. This sample is part of a study of Tregs in tolerant kidney transplant recipients. General study results and limits: Some patients' samples used different primers over time, so nucleotide sequences weren't comparable.

Data came from immunoSEQ multiplex PCR; TCRdb stores just in-frame clones and leaves some out. The sample spans 13,000 to 15,000 clones; the ten largest clones claim 27%. This CDR3 is 14 amino acids long. CDR1 and CDR2 (germline): LNHDA, SQIVND (reference sequence). Trimming at V came to 3 bases and at J to 4 bases, leaving 6 bases not matched to a gene. The chain carries TRBV19 and TRBJ2-7; 7 bases are a match to TRBD2. The specimen comprised CD8+ T cells from blood (PBMCs), sampled 6 months after the transplant. The origin of this receptor is a human patient who received a combined kidney and bone marrow transplant. Some T cells may be provided by the graft donor. CDR3 residues: CASSIGGSSYEQYF. CDR3 bases read: TGTGCCAGTAGTATTGGCGGGAGCTCTTACGAG.